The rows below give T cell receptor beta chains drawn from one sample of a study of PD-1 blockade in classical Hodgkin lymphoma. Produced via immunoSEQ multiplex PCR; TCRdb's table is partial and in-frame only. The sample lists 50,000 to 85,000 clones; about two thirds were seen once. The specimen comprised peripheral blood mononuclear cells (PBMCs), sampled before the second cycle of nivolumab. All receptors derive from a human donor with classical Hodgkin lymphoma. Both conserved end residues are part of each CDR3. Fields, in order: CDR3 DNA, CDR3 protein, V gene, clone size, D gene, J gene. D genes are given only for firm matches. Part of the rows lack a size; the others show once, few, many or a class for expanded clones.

DNA: TGTGCCAGCAGTTTGTCCGTTTACGATACGCAGTATTTT
CDR3: CASSLSVYDTQYF
V: TRBV28
size: NA
D: NA
J: TRBJ2-3

DNA: TGCGCCAGCAGCCAAGTCGCCCTGGGACTAGCGGACTACGAGCAGTACTTC
CDR3: CASSQVALGLADYEQYF
V: TRBV4-1
size: NA
D: TRBD2
J: TRBJ2-7

DNA: TGCGCCAGCAGCCGGGACGGGGGGAGCACTGAAGCTTTCTTT
CDR3: CASSRDGGSTEAFF
V: TRBV5-1
size: NA
D: NA
J: TRBJ1-1

DNA: TGTGCCAGCAGTGAGCTCGGTCCCTCTGCAGCCTCACCCCTCCACTTT
CDR3: CASSELGPSAASPLHF
V: TRBV25-1
size: NA
D: NA
J: TRBJ1-6

DNA: TGTGCCAGCAGTTATTCTTTCGGTTCCTACGAGCAGTACTTC
CDR3: CASSYSFGSYEQYF
V: TRBV6-5
size: NA
D: NA
J: TRBJ2-7

DNA: TGTGCCAGCAGTTTAGGGGCAGAGAACACCGGGGAGCTGTTTTTT
CDR3: CASSLGAENTGELFF
V: TRBV27
size: NA
D: NA
J: TRBJ2-2

DNA: TGTGCCAGCTCACCTCCGACAGGGCCCGCCTACGAGCAGTACTTC
CDR3: CASSPPTGPAYEQYF
V: TRBV18
size: NA
D: TRBD1
J: TRBJ2-7

DNA: TGTGCCAGCAGCATGCAAGGGACTAGCGGGGATGAGCAGTTCTTC
CDR3: CASSMQGTSGDEQFF
V: TRBV9
size: once
D: TRBD2
J: TRBJ2-1

DNA: TGCGCCAGCAGCCCTGATGAGTTGGGAGGCAATGAGCAGTTCTTC
CDR3: CASSPDELGGNEQFF
V: TRBV4-1
size: few
D: NA
J: TRBJ2-1

DNA: TGTGCCAGCAGCGCCCAAGGGGGCCACAGCACAGATACGCAGTATTTT
CDR3: CASSAQGGHSTDTQYF
V: TRBV9
size: NA
D: TRBD1
J: TRBJ2-3

DNA: TGTGCCAGCAGCCCCGGGACTAACATTCAGTACTTC
CDR3: CASSPGTNIQYF
V: TRBV5-1
size: NA
D: NA
J: TRBJ2-4

DNA: TGTGCCAGCAGTTCTCCGGGACAGGGTCCGGAAGAGCAGTACTTC
CDR3: CASSSPGQGPEEQYF
V: TRBV6-5
size: once
D: TRBD1
J: TRBJ2-7

DNA: TGTGCCAGCAGTGCACAGAATACAGATACGCAGTATTTT
CDR3: CASSAQNTDTQYF
V: TRBV25-1
size: NA
D: NA
J: TRBJ2-3

DNA: TGTGCCAGCAGTTACCCCGGGACACCGAACACTGAAGCTTTCTTT
CDR3: CASSYPGTPNTEAFF
V: TRBV6-6
size: NA
D: NA
J: TRBJ1-1

DNA: TGTGCCTGGAGTGAGGACATGAACACTGAAGCTTTCTTT
CDR3: CAWSEDMNTEAFF
V: TRBV30
size: NA
D: NA
J: TRBJ1-1

DNA: TGTGCCTGGAGCCGGGACAGGGGAAGCGAGCAGTACTTC
CDR3: CAWSRDRGSEQYF
V: TRBV30
size: NA
D: TRBD1
J: TRBJ2-7

DNA: TGTGCCAGCAGTTACCGCGCAGGTTTCAAAGGTGGCTACACCTTC
CDR3: CASSYRAGFKGGYTF
V: TRBV6-5
size: NA
D: NA
J: TRBJ1-2

DNA: TGTGCCAGCAGGATTACAGGATTATACGAGCAGTACTTC
CDR3: CASRITGLYEQYF
V: TRBV14
size: NA
D: NA
J: TRBJ2-7

DNA: TGCGCCAGCACCCCCGCGAGTAACACCGGGGAGCTGTTTTTT
CDR3: CASTPASNTGELFF
V: TRBV5-1
size: NA
D: NA
J: TRBJ2-2

DNA: TGTGCCAGCAGCCCGGCTAGGAGATTTAATCAGCCCCAGCATTTT
CDR3: CASSPARRFNQPQHF
V: TRBV7-3
size: NA
D: NA
J: TRBJ1-5

DNA: TGTGCCACCAGCAGAGGGTTGATAGGAGAGACCCAGTACTTC
CDR3: CATSRGLIGETQYF
V: TRBV15
size: NA
D: NA
J: TRBJ2-5

DNA: TGTGCCAGCAGGAGGGACTTACTAGACGAGCAGTACTTC
CDR3: CASRRDLLDEQYF
V: TRBV6-1
size: NA
D: NA
J: TRBJ2-7

DNA: TGTGCCAGCAGTCCTCAAGCTAATCAGCCCCAGCATTTT
CDR3: CASSPQANQPQHF
V: TRBV6-5
size: few
D: NA
J: TRBJ1-5

DNA: TGTGCCAGCAGCGTAGCTCCAGACGGCACCGGGGAGCTGTTTTTT
CDR3: CASSVAPDGTGELFF
V: TRBV9
size: NA
D: NA
J: TRBJ2-2

DNA: TGTGCTAGTGGTTTGCCAGGGGGAGACTACAATGAGCAGTTCTTC
CDR3: CASGLPGGDYNEQFF
V: TRBV12-5
size: once
D: TRBD1
J: TRBJ2-1

DNA: TGTGCCAGCAGCTTAGGTCCCGGGAGCACTGAAGCTTTCTTT
CDR3: CASSLGPGSTEAFF
V: TRBV11-3
size: many
D: NA
J: TRBJ1-1

DNA: TGTGCCAGCAGCCAACAGGTTCTAGGCACAGATACGCAGTATTTT
CDR3: CASSQQVLGTDTQYF
V: TRBV14
size: NA
D: NA
J: TRBJ2-3

DNA: TGTGCCAGCGGAGAGCAGGGCGCGGGGGCCAACGTCCTGACTTTC
CDR3: CASGEQGAGANVLTF
V: TRBV6-1
size: NA
D: NA
J: TRBJ2-6

DNA: TGTGCCAGCAGCCGTGATTTTGGGGATACGCAGTATTTT
CDR3: CASSRDFGDTQYF
V: TRBV7-9
size: NA
D: NA
J: TRBJ2-3

DNA: TGCGCCAGCAGCCTGGCAGATTTAGGCTATGGCTACACCTTC
CDR3: CASSLADLGYGYTF
V: TRBV4-1
size: few
D: NA
J: TRBJ1-2

DNA: TGCGCCAGCAGGGGAGACAGTCGGGGGGACACCGGGGAGCTGTTTTTT
CDR3: CASRGDSRGDTGELFF
V: TRBV10-1
size: NA
D: TRBD2
J: TRBJ2-2

DNA: TGTGCCAGCAGCCTTACCTACGGCAATGAGCAGTTCTTC
CDR3: CASSLTYGNEQFF
V: TRBV7-9
size: once
D: NA
J: TRBJ2-1

DNA: TGCGCCAGCAGCGGGACAGGGGTCCCGAACACTGAAGCTTTCTTT
CDR3: CASSGTGVPNTEAFF
V: TRBV5-1
size: many
D: TRBD1
J: TRBJ1-1

DNA: TGCGCCAGCAGCCAAGATGAGCGGACAGATACGCAGTATTTT
CDR3: CASSQDERTDTQYF
V: TRBV4-1
size: NA
D: NA
J: TRBJ2-3

DNA: TGTGCCAGCAGCGTAGCGGACACTGAAGCTTTCTTT
CDR3: CASSVADTEAFF
V: TRBV9
size: many
D: NA
J: TRBJ1-1

DNA: TGTGCCAGTCAAACTTCCACGAACACTGAAGCTTTCTTT
CDR3: CASQTSTNTEAFF
V: TRBV19
size: NA
D: NA
J: TRBJ1-1

DNA: TGTGCCAGCAGCCAATCCGGGACTAGCGGGGGGGCCGCCTACAATGAGCAGTTCTTC
CDR3: CASSQSGTSGGAAYNEQFF
V: TRBV7-8
size: NA
D: TRBD2
J: TRBJ2-1

DNA: TGTGCCTGGAGTGAGGGACTAGTCCAAGAGACCCAGTACTTC
CDR3: CAWSEGLVQETQYF
V: TRBV30
size: NA
D: TRBD2
J: TRBJ2-5

DNA: TGTGCCAGCAGAGAGGACAGGGCAAGCGAGCAGTACTTC
CDR3: CASREDRASEQYF
V: TRBV6-5
size: NA
D: TRBD1
J: TRBJ2-7

DNA: TGTGCCAGCAGCTTAGAGTACGACGGTCGGAACACCTTC
CDR3: CASSLEYDGRNTF
V: TRBV11-2
size: few
D: NA
J: TRBJ1-2

DNA: TGCGCCAGCAGCTCGTTGCCCGGCGGGAACACTGAAGCTTTCTTT
CDR3: CASSSLPGGNTEAFF
V: TRBV5-1
size: once
D: NA
J: TRBJ1-1

DNA: TGTGCCTGGATCACCGGGACCCAAGGCTACACCTTC
CDR3: CAWITGTQGYTF
V: TRBV30
size: NA
D: NA
J: TRBJ1-2

DNA: TGTGCCAGCAGCTTGGCGGTCGGTCGGAACACTGAAGCTTTCTTT
CDR3: CASSLAVGRNTEAFF
V: TRBV5-8
size: few
D: NA
J: TRBJ1-1

DNA: TGTGCCAGTGGGGGGGACAGACCCTATGGCTACACCTTC
CDR3: CASGGDRPYGYTF
V: TRBV19
size: NA
D: TRBD1
J: TRBJ1-2

DNA: TGTGCCAGCAGCAAGTTATTTGGGGACTTGAACACTGAAGCTTTCTTT
CDR3: CASSKLFGDLNTEAFF
V: TRBV21-1
size: NA
D: NA
J: TRBJ1-1

DNA: TGTGCCAGCAGCCAAGACAGGGGGATGGTCGAGCAGTACTTC
CDR3: CASSQDRGMVEQYF
V: TRBV4-2
size: NA
D: TRBD1
J: TRBJ2-7

DNA: TGTGCCAGCTCACCCGCCGGTGGCAATCAGCCCCAGCATTTT
CDR3: CASSPAGGNQPQHF
V: TRBV18
size: NA
D: NA
J: TRBJ1-5

DNA: TGTGCCAGCAGTTTATCGGGCGGGAGCGGCACCGGGGAGCTGTTTTTT
CDR3: CASSLSGGSGTGELFF
V: TRBV27
size: NA
D: TRBD2
J: TRBJ2-2

DNA: TGTGCCTGGAGTATGTCGGACAGGGTTTTGGGTGAGCAGTTCTTC
CDR3: CAWSMSDRVLGEQFF
V: TRBV30
size: NA
D: TRBD1
J: TRBJ2-1

DNA: TGTGCCTGGAGTGTACAGGTAGCCACCGGGGAGCTGTTTTTT
CDR3: CAWSVQVATGELFF
V: TRBV30
size: NA
D: NA
J: TRBJ2-2

DNA: TGTGCCAGCAGCTTAGGGTCTGGGGGTGGACATGGCTACACCTTC
CDR3: CASSLGSGGGHGYTF
V: TRBV5-5
size: few
D: NA
J: TRBJ1-2

DNA: TGCAGCGTTGGTGGAGGGGGTAGCAATCAGCCCCAGCATTTT
CDR3: CSVGGGGSNQPQHF
V: TRBV29-1
size: few
D: NA
J: TRBJ1-5

DNA: TGTGCCAGCACCTTGCGAGGGGACTATGGCTACACCTTC
CDR3: CASTLRGDYGYTF
V: TRBV28
size: NA
D: NA
J: TRBJ1-2

DNA: TGCAGTGCTAGAGAAGGGAATCAGCAGTTCTTC
CDR3: CSAREGNQQFF
V: TRBV20-1
size: NA
D: NA
J: TRBJ2-1

DNA: TGTGCCAGCAGCTTAGCGGCGGGGAGACAGGTCCGCGAGCAGTACTTC
CDR3: CASSLAAGRQVREQYF
V: TRBV7-6
size: NA
D: NA
J: TRBJ2-7

DNA: TGTGCCACCGAGTCCAGGTGGGGGACCTATGGCTACACCTTC
CDR3: CATESRWGTYGYTF
V: TRBV19
size: NA
D: NA
J: TRBJ1-2

DNA: TGTGCCTGGAGAGGTTTCAGGACCGGGGAGCTGTTTTTT
CDR3: CAWRGFRTGELFF
V: TRBV30
size: NA
D: NA
J: TRBJ2-2

DNA: TGTGCCAGCAGTGGGGCCGGGACTTACTATGGCTACACCTTC
CDR3: CASSGAGTYYGYTF
V: TRBV2
size: NA
D: NA
J: TRBJ1-2